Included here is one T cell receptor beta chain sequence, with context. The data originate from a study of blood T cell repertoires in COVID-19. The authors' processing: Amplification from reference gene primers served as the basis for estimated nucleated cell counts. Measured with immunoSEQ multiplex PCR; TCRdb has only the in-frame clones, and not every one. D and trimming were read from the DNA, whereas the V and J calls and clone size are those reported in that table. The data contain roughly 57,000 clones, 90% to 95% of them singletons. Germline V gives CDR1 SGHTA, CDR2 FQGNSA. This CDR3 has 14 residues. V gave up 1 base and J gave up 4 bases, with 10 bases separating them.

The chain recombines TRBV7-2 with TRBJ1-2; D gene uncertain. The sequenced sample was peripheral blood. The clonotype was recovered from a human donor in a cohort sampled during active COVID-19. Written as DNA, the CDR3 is TGTGCCAGCAGCTTAGTGGAGGGAAGCTATGGCTACACCTTC. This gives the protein CASSLVEGSYGYTF. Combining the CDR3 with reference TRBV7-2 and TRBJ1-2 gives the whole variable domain GAGVSQSPSNKVTEKGKDVELRCDPISGHTALYWYRQSLGQGLEFLIYFQGNSAPDKSGLPSDRFSAERTGGSVSTLTIQRTQQEDSAVYLCASSLVEGSYGYTFGSGTRLTVV.